This T cell receptor beta chain is drawn from a study of T-cell reconstitution after alpha-beta-depleted transplantation in children. Study-wide points: After transplant, at about two months, alpha-beta T cells were reportedly derived from several hundred expanded graft clones. High day-60 TCRbeta diversity in some patients came from surviving recipient T cells and thymic progenitors. Newly produced T cells mostly provided counts and TCRbeta diversity after one year, as hyperexpanded clones declined.

This CDR3 has 11 amino acids. V was clipped by 3 bases and J by 7 bases, with 10 bases between them. Germline values: CDR1 DFQATT, CDR2 SNEGSKA (reference sequence). A library of TCRbeta sequences, prepared with unique molecular identifiers, was generated. MiXCR, run by TCRdb on the PCR reads, gives a single entry per CDR3 protein. The sample lists some 300,000 distinct CDR3 sequences; over 7% were seen once. This clonotype showed up just a few times. The antigen is undetermined. This chain connects TRBV20-1 to TRBJ2-7; D tentatively reads TRBD1 or TRBD2 (5 bases each). This TCR derives from a female patient between 2 and 15 years old who had a stem cell transplant for Fanconi anemia, so the T cells may come from the graft donor. Sequencing used peripheral blood, obtained 360 days after TCRalphabeta/CD19-depleted stem cell transplant. CDR3 sequence: CSASAGTEQYF. CDR3 nucleotide sequence: TGCAGTGCTAGTGCCGGGACGGAGCAGTACTTC.